This TCR beta chain was recovered during a study of blood T cell repertoires in COVID-19. In the study overall: PBMCs, B-cell-depleted T cells, or T cells provided the cDNA or gDNA that made up the material.

Produced via immunoSEQ multiplex PCR; TCRdb's table is partial and in-frame only. The sample has roughly 73,000 clones; 90% are singletons. Sequenced sample: peripheral blood. The sequence derives from a man aged 50 to 59 with acute or convalescent COVID-19.

This CDR3 reads CASSLEGPINSPLHF. For the CDR3, the DNA is TGCGCCAGCAGCTTGGAGGGGCCAATAAATTCACCCCTCCACTTT. The chain has TRBV5-1 and TRBJ1-6, with D possibly matching TRBD1 (5 bases). Germline V CDR1 and CDR2: SGHRS, YFSETQ. CDR3 length equals 15 residues. The V gene lost 0 bases and the J gene lost 7 bases, with 11 bases spanning the gap.